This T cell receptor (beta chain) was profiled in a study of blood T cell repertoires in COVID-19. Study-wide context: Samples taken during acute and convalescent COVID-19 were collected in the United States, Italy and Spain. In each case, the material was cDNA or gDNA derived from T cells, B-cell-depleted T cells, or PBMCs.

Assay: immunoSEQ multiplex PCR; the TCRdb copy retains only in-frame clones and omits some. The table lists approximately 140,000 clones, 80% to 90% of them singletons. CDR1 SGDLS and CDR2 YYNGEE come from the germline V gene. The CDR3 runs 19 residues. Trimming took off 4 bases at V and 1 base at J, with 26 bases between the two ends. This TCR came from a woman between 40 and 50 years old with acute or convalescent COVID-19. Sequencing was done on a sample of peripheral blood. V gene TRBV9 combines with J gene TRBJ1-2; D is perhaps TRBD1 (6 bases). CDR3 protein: CASSHSTAGARPFNYGYTF. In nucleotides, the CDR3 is TGTGCCAGCAGCCACAGTACAGCGGGGGCCAGGCCCTTTAACTATGGCTACACCTTC.